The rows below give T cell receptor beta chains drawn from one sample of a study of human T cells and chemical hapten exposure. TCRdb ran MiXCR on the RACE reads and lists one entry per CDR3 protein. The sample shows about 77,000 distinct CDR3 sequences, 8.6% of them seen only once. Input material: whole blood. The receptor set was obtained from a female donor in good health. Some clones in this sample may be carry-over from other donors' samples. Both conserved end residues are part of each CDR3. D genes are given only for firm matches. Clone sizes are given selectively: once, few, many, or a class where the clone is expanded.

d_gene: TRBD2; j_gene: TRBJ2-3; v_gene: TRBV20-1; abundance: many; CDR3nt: TGCAGTGCCCGACTAGCGGGGGGGCCAGGCGCCGTTACAGATACGCAGTATTTT; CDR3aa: CSARLAGGPGAVTDTQYF
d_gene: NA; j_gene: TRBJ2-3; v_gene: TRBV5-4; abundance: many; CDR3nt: TGTGCCAGCAGCTGGGCGGATACGCAGTATTTT; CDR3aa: CASSWADTQYF
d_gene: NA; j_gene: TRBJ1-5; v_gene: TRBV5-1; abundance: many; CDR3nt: TGCGCCAGCAGCTTGGCCAAGGCCCAGCATTTT; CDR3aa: CASSLAKAQHF
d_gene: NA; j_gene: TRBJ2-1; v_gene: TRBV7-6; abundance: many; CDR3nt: TGTGCCAGCAGCCCCCGCCCAGTGAACTCCTACAATGAGCAGTTCTTC; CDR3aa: CASSPRPVNSYNEQFF
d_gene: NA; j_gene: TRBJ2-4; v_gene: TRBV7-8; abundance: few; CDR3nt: TGTGCCAGCAGCCCCCGGGCCCCCGGCGGGGCCAAAAACATTCAGTACTTC; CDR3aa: CASSPRAPGGAKNIQYF
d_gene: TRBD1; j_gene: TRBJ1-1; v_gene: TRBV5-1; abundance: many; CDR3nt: TGCGCCAGCAGCGGGGGACAGGGAGTCAACACTGAAGCTTTCTTT; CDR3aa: CASSGGQGVNTEAFF
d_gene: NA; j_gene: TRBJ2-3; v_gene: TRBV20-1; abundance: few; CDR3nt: TGCAGTGCTAGAGATCGCGGGACAGATATCACAGATACGCAGTATTTT; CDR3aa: CSARDRGTDITDTQYF
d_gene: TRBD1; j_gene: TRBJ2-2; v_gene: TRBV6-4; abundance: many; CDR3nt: TGTGCCAGCAGCAAATCGACAGGGGCCCGCGCGAACACCGGGGAGCTGTTTTTT; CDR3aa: CASSKSTGARANTGELFF
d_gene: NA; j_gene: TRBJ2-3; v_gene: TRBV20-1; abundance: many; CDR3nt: TGCAGTGCTAGAGATCCCCGGAGGACAGATACGCAGTATTTT; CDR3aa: CSARDPRRTDTQYF
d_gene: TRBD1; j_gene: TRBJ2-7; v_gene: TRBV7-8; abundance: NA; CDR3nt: TGTGCCAGCAGCTTAGCGATAGGGACAGCCTCCTACGAGCAGTACTTC; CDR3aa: CASSLAIGTASYEQYF
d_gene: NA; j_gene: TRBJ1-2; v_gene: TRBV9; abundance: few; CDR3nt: TGTGCCAGCAGCGTAGGTCACCTCACTACATACCCCGCTGATGGCTACACCTTC; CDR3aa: CASSVGHLTTYPADGYTF
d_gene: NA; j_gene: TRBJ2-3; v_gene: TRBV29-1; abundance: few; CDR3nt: TGCAGCGTTGGCATCAGCACAGATACGCAGTATTTT; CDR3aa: CSVGISTDTQYF
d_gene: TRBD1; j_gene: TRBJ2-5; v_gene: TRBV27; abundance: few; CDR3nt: TGTGCCAGCAGTCAATTCTCGGGGACAGGGGAGGAGACCCAGTACTTC; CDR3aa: CASSQFSGTGEETQYF
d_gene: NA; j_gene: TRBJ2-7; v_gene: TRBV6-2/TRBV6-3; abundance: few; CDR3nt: TGTGCCAGCAGTTTATCGAGGACAGCTACCTACGAGCAGTACTTC; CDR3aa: CASSLSRTATYEQYF
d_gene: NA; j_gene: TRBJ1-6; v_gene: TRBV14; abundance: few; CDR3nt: TGTGCCAGCAGCCAAGTCAGTACTCGGCAGACATGGAATTCACCCCTCCACTTT; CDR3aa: CASSQVSTRQTWNSPLHF
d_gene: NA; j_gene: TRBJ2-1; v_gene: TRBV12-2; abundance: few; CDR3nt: TGTGCAAGTCGCTTAGCCGTATTGGGACTAGCGGACAATGAGCAGTTCTTC; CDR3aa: CASRLAVLGLADNEQFF
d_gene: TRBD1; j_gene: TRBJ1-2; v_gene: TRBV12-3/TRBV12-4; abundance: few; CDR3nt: TGTGCCAGCAGTTTACCCGGGACAGGGGGATCTGGCTACACCTTC; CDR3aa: CASSLPGTGGSGYTF
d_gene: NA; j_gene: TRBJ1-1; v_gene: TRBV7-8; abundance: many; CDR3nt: TGTGCCAGCAGCTTAGCCCCAGGAACGAACACTGAAGCTTTCTTT; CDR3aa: CASSLAPGTNTEAFF
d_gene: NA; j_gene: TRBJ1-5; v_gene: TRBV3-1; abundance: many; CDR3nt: TGTGCCAGCAGCCAAGTTCACAGCAATCAGCCCCAGCATTTT; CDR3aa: CASSQVHSNQPQHF
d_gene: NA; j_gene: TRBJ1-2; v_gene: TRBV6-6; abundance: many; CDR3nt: TGTGCCAGCACGATGGTCGCAGGGGTAATCAAGAGCTACACCTTC; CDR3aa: CASTMVAGVIKSYTF
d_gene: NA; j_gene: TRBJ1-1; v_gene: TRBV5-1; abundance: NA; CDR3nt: TGCGCCAGCAGCCTGAATACGGACACTGAAGCTTTCTTT; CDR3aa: CASSLNTDTEAFF
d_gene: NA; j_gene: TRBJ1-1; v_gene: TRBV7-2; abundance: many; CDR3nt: TGTGCCAGCAGCTCCGCGGGGCTTTTCGCTGAAGCTTTCTTT; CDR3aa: CASSSAGLFAEAFF
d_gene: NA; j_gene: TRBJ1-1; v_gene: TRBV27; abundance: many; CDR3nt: TGTGCCAGCAGTCCTGGGTGGGGGGCGTACACTGAAGCTTTCTTT; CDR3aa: CASSPGWGAYTEAFF
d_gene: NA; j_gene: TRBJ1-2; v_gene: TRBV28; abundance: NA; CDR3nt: TGTGCCAGCAGTTTGACAGCTTATGGCTACACCTTC; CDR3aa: CASSLTAYGYTF
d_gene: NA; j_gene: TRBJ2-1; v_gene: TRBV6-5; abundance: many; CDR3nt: TGTGCCAGCAGTCGGGTCGGGGGCTCCTACAATGAGCAGTTCTTC; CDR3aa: CASSRVGGSYNEQFF
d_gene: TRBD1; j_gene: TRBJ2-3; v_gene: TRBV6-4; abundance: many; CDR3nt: TGTGCCAGCAGTGAAGGACAGGGCGGCACAGATACGCAGTATTTT; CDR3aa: CASSEGQGGTDTQYF
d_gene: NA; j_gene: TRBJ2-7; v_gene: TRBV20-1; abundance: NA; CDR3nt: TGCAGTGCTAGAGATGATGGAGGCATGGTTGGGTACGAGCAGTACTTC; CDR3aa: CSARDDGGMVGYEQYF
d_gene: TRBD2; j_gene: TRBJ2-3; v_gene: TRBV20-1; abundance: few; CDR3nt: TGCAGTGCTAGAGTTGGGGGCGGGGGGGCGTCGATCACAGATACGCAGTATTTT; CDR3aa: CSARVGGGGASITDTQYF
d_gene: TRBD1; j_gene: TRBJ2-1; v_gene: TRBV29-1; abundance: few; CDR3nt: TGCAGCGTTGCCCTAGGACAGGGGGCGTATGAGCAGTTCTTC; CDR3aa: CSVALGQGAYEQFF
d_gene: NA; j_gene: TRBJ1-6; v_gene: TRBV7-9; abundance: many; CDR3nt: TGTGCCAGCAGCTTCCCCCATTCACCCCTCCACTTT; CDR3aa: CASSFPHSPLHF
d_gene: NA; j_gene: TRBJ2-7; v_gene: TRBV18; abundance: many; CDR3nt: TGTGCCAGCTCACCAGAGAGGATCCCCTCGTCCTACGAGCAGTACTTC; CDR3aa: CASSPERIPSSYEQYF
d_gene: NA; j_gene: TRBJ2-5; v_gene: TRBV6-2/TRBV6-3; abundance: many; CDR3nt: TGTGCCAGCAGCCCGATCAGGGTATACCAAGAGACCCAGTACTTC; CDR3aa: CASSPIRVYQETQYF
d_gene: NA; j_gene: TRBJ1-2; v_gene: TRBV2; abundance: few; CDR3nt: TGTGCCAGCAGTGGTGTTGGGAAGACCTATGGCTACACCTTC; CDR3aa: CASSGVGKTYGYTF
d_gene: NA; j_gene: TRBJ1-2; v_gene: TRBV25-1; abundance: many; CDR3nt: TGTGCCAGCCCCGGGGTAGACTATGGCTACACCTTC; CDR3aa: CASPGVDYGYTF
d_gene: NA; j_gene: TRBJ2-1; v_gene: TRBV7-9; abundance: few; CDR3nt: TGTGCCAGCAGCTTGCGGACGGACTTAAACCCGTGGAATGAGCAGTTCTTC; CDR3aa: CASSLRTDLNPWNEQFF
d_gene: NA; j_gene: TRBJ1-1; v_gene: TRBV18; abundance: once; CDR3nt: TGTGCCAGCTCACCACCCCCCGGGCGGGGGGACACTGAAGCTTTCTTT; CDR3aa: CASSPPPGRGDTEAFF
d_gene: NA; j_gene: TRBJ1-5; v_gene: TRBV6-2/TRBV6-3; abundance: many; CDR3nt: TGTGCCAGCATTCAGCCGGGACTGGCGGATCAGCCCCAGCATTTT; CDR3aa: CASIQPGLADQPQHF
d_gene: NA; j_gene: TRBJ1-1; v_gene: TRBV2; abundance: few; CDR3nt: TGTGCCTCCAGGGAAGGGATCACTGAAGCTTTCTTT; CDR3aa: CASREGITEAFF
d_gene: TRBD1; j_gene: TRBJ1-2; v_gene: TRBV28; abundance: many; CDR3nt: TGTGCCAGCAGTTTAGACAGGGTGTATGGCTACACCTTC; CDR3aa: CASSLDRVYGYTF
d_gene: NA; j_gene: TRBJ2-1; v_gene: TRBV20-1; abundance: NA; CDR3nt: TGCAGTGCTAGCAAACAGGGTAGTAATGAGCAGTTCTTC; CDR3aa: CSASKQGSNEQFF
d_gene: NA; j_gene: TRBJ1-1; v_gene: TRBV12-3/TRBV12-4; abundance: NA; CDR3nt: TGTGCCAGCAGTTTTCGAGGGGGGGCGGAATACACTGAAGCTTTCTTT; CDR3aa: CASSFRGGAEYTEAFF
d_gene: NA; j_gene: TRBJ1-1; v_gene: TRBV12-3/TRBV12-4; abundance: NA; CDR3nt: TGTGCCAGCCATACCACAGGAACTGAAGCTTTCTTT; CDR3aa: CASHTTGTEAFF
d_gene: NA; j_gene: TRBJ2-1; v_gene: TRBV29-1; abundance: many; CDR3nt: TGCAGCGCCACCCCGTCCGGGGGGCCTGAGTTAGGCAATGAGCAGTTCTTC; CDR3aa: CSATPSGGPELGNEQFF
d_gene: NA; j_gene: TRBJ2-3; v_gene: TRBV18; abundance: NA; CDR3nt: TGTGCCAGCTCCTTTGACTTGGATACGCAGTATTTT; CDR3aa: CASSFDLDTQYF
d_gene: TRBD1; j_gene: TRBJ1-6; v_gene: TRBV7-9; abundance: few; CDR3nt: TGTGCCAGCAGCTTAGGGGACAGGGCTTCACCCCTCCACTTT; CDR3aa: CASSLGDRASPLHF
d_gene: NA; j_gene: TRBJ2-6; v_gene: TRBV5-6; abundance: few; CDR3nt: TGTGCCAGCAGCTTGAATCCGTTTGGGGCCAACGTCCTGACTTTC; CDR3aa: CASSLNPFGANVLTF
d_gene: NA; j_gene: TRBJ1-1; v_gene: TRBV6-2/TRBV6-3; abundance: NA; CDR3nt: TGTGCCAGCAGCAGGGGCCCTGAAGCTTTCTTT; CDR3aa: CASSRGPEAFF
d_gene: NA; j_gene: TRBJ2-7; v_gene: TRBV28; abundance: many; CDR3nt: TGTGCCAGCAGCCCATCGCCCCCCTACGAGCAGTACTTC; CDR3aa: CASSPSPPYEQYF
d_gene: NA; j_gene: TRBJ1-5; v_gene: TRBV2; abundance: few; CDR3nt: TGTGCCAGCAGCGACAGCCACAATCAGCCCCAGCATTTT; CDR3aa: CASSDSHNQPQHF
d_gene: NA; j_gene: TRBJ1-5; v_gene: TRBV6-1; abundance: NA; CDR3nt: TGTGCCAGCAGTGCCGGACAGCGGGGTGGCGATCAGCCCCAGCATTTT; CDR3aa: CASSAGQRGGDQPQHF
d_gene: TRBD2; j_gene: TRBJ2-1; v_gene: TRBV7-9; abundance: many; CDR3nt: TGTGCCAGCAGCTACCCAACTAGCGGGGGGACCGGACCCTACAATGAGCAGTTCTTC; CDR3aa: CASSYPTSGGTGPYNEQFF
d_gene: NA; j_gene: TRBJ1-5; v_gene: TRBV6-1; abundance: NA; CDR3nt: TGTGCCAGCAGTGAAGCGGGGGGAGGAAGCAATCAGCCCCAGCATTTT; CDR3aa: CASSEAGGGSNQPQHF
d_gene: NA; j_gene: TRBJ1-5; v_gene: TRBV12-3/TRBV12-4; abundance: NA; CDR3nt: TGTGCCAGCAGTTTTGGCAATCAGCCCCAGCATTTT; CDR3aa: CASSFGNQPQHF
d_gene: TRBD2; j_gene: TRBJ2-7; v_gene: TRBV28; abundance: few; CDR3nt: TGTGTCATGAAGGGGCTTAGCGGGGGGTTCTCCTACGAGCAGTACTTC; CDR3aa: CVMKGLSGGFSYEQYF
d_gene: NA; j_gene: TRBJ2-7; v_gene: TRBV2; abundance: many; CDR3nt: TGTGCCAGCAGCGATGACAGCTACGAGCAGTACTTC; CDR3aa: CASSDDSYEQYF
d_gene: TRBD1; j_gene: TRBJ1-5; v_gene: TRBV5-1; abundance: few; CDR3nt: TGCGCCAGCAGCTTGGCTGGACAGGGCCATCAGCCCCAGCATTTT; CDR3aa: CASSLAGQGHQPQHF
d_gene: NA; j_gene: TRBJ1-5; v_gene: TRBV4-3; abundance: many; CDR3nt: TGCGCCAGCAGCCACACGTCCGATCAGCCCCAGCATTTT; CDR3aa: CASSHTSDQPQHF